This entry lists 10 T cell receptor beta chains sequenced from one sample in a study of beta chain features in type 1 diabetes. Study-wide results and limits: Researchers report that Type 1 diabetes patients had moderately but significantly shorter TCRB CDR3s across all four CD4+ subsets.

What was sequenced were expressed TCRB transcripts, since all of the isolated RNA had been reverse transcribed. Clones were read by immunoSEQ multiplex PCR, and TCRdb kept only the in-frame ones, dropping some. This sample has around 650,000 clones, with around 11% found just once. Antigens for these TCRs are unknown. Sequenced material: naive CD4+ T cells from blood. These receptors were obtained from a man aged 30 to 45 with type 1 diabetes.

This clone has just a few counts. The rearrangement joins TRBV7-8 to TRBJ1-1; D gene uncertain. The ends were cut back, 4 bases at V and 0 bases at J, with 6 bases in the middle. From germline, CDR1 is SGHVS and CDR2 FQNEAQ. The CDR3 spans 13 residues. In DNA, the CDR3 is TGTGCCAGCAGCTCCTCTATGAACACTGAAGCTTTCTTT. Its translation: CASSSSMNTEAFF.

This chain joins TRBV18 and TRBJ2-1; 8 bases align to TRBD2. CDR1 and CDR2 (germline): KGHSH, LQKENI. This CDR3 has 16 amino acids. Losses at the gene ends were 0 bases for V and 2 bases for J; bases not matched to a gene: 3. CDR3 protein: CASSPPSGGTYNEQFF. CDR3 nucleotide sequence: TGTGCCAGCTCACCACCGTCGGGGGGGACCTACAATGAGCAGTTCTTC.

The chain carries TRBV18 and TRBJ2-3, with TRBD1 identical over 7 bases. Germline V lookup: CDR1 KGHSH, CDR2 LQKENI. The V segment lost 1 base and the J segment 3 bases; nucleotides outside the gene matches: 10. This CDR3 region has 17 residues. The CDR3 region has the DNA TGTGCCAGCTCACCACGGAACAGGGGCTTGGGTACAGATACGCAGTATTTT. It is translated as CASSPRNRGLGTDTQYF.

This clone has a handful of counts. The chain combines TRBV4-2 with TRBJ2-7; TRBD2 matches 8 bases. The CDR3 consists of 15 residues. V trimming: 1 base; J trimming: 0 bases; junction bases outside the gene matches: 2. Germline CDR1 and CDR2: LGHNA and YNFKEQ. CDR3 in DNA: TGTGCCAGCAGCCAAGCTAGCGGGTACTCCTACGAGCAGTACTTC. It encodes CASSQASGYSYEQYF.

V and J are TRBV6-5 and TRBJ2-7; TRBD1 agrees at 9 bases. The V segment lost 11 bases and the J segment 2 bases; nucleotides outside the gene matches: 4. This CDR3 region has 12 residues. Per germline, CDR1 MNHEY and CDR2 SVGAGI. The CDR3 DNA reads TGTGCCTCCCGGGACAGGGCCTACGAGCAGTACTTC. Translating gives CASRDRAYEQYF.

The chain couples TRBV5-8 to TRBJ2-1; no clear D gene. Trimming removed 1 base from V and 0 bases from J, with 11 bases in between. The CDR3 is 16 residues long. From germline, CDR1 is SGHTS and CDR2 YDEGEE. The CDR3 is CASSLLLLSSYNEQFF. CDR3 DNA: TGTGCCAGCAGCTTGCTTTTGTTGAGCTCCTACAATGAGCAGTTCTTC. The whole variable domain, remainder taken from reference TRBV5-8 and TRBJ2-1, is EAGVTQSPTHLIKTRGQQATLRCSPISGHTSVYWYQQALGLGLQFLLWYDEGEERNRGNFPPRFSGRQFPNYSSELNVNALELEDSALYLCASSLLLLSSYNEQFFGPGTRLTVL.

The chain uses TRBV27 and TRBJ1-1; perhaps TRBD1 as D (5 bases). Germline values: CDR1 MNHEY, CDR2 SMNVEV (reference sequence). V was clipped by 4 bases and J by 1 base, with 10 bases between them. This CDR3 is built from 14 residues. CDR3 coding DNA: TGTGCCAGCAGTTGGGGCGGGAGGAACACTGAAGCTTTCTTT. Translation: CASSWGGRNTEAFF.

This clone was seen a handful of times. V is TRBV30 and J is TRBJ1-6; no clear D. Germline V gene data show CDR1 as GTSNPN and CDR2 as SVGIG (reference sequence). This CDR3 has 13 residues. Trimming left V 5 bases short and J 10 bases short, with 15 bases between. DNA for the CDR3: TGTGCCTGGGTCGGGCAGGCAAGCTCACCCCTCCACTTT. This codes for CAWVGQASSPLHF.

The chain couples TRBV18 to TRBJ2-3, with 12 bases lining up with TRBD2. Looked up from germline, CDR1 is KGHSH and CDR2 is LQKENI. J gave up 6 bases and V 4 bases, and 11 bases lay outside the gene matches. The CDR3 sequence is 17 residues long. The CDR3 coding sequence is TGTGCCAGCTCACTATCGTCTAGCGGGGGGGCCATGGATACGCAGTATTTT. Translating it yields CASSLSSSGGAMDTQYF.

This clone was observed a few times. V and J are TRBV18 and TRBJ1-1, with TRBD1 matching 9 bases. The CDR3 totals 14 residues. Looked up from germline, CDR1 is KGHSH and CDR2 is LQKENI. With 3 bases clipped from V and 7 bases from J, the junction kept 6 bases outside the gene matches. The CDR3 nucleotides are TGTGCCAGCTCACCCTTGACAGGGGGTAATGAAGCTTTCTTT. Amino acid sequence: CASSPLTGGNEAFF.